Given below is one T cell receptor (beta chain) in context. What it binds is not known. The V segment lost 7 bases and the J segment 2 bases; nucleotides outside the gene matches: 9. Germline values: CDR1 MNHNS, CDR2 SASEGT. This CDR3 is 15 amino acids long. Sequencing used immunoSEQ multiplex PCR; TCRdb keeps in-frame clones, though not all of them. The sample yields roughly 270,000 clones, 88% seen once. The sample comes from a study of cytomegalovirus exposure and HLA in healthy donors. Findings and limits, study-wide: Altogether, 150 to 200 TCR beta chains were recorded as cytomegalovirus-associated.

This TCR came from a woman aged 18-30 years in good health and CMV-seronegative. The genes are TRBV6-1 and TRBJ2-5, with 8 bases lining up with TRBD2. The sequencing sample was made of PBMCs. The DNA of the CDR3 is TGTGCCAGCATAGGGACTAGAAGGGTGCAAGAGACCCAGTACTTC. Encoded protein: CASIGTRRVQETQYF.